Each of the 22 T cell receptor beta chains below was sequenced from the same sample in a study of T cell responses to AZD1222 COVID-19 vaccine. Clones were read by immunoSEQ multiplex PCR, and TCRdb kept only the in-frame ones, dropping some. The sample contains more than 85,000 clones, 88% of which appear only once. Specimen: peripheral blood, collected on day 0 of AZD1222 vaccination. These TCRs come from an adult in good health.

The CDR3 DNA reads as TGTGCCAGCAGCTTGGCGGCAGGGGTTAACTATGGCTACACCTTC. Residues: CASSLAAGVNYGYTF. The chain carries TRBV5-5 and TRBJ1-2, with a possible D match to TRBD1 (6 bases). The germline V gene encodes CDR1 SGHKS and CDR2 YYEKEE (reference sequence). Between the trimmed V and J ends, which lost 0 bases and 1 base, there was a span of 10 bases. The CDR3 has 15 amino acids.

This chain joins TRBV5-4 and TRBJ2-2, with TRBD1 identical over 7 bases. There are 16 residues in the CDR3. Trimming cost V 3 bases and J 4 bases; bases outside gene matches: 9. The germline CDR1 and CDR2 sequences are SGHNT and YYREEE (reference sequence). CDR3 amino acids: CASSWGQTRSTGELFF. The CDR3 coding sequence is TGTGCCAGCAGCTGGGGACAGACGCGTAGCACCGGGGAGCTGTTTTTT.

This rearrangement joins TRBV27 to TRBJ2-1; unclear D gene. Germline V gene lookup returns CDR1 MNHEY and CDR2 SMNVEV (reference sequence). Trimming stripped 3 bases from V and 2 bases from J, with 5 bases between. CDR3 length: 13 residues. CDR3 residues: CASSLVPYNEQFF. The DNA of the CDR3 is TGTGCCAGCAGTTTGGTTCCCTACAATGAGCAGTTCTTC.

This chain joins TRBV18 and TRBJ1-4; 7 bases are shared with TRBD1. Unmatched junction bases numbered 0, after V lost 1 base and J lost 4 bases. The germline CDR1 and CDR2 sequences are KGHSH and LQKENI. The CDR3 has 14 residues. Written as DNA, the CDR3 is TGTGCCAGCTCACCACGGGACAGTAATGAAAAACTGTTTTTT. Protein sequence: CASSPRDSNEKLFF.

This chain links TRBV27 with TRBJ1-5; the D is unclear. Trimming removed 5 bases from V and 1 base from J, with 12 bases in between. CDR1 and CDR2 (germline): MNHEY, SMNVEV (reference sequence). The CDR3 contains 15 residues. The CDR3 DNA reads TGTGCCAGCAGTCTAGCCGCCGGGAGCAATCAGCCCCAGCATTTT. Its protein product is CASSLAAGSNQPQHF.

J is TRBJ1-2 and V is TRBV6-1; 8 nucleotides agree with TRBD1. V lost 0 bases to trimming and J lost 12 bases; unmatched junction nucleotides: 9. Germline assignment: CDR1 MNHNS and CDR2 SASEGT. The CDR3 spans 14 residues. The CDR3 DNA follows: TGTGCCAGCAGTGAAGCGCTTAAGTCAGGGGGCGACACCTTC. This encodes CASSEALKSGGDTF.

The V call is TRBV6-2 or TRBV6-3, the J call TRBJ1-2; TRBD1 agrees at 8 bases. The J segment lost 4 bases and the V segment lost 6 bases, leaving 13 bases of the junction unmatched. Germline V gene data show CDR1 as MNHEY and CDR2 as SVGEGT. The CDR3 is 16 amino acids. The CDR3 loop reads CASSRPPDRGLYGYTF. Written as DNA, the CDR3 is TGTGCCAGCAGCCGCCCCCCAGACAGGGGACTCTATGGCTACACCTTC.

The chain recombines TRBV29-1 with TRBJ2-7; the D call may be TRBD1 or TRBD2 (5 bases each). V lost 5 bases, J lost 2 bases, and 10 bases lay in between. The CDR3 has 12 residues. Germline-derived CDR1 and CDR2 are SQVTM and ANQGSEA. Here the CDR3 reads CSVWGTAYEQYF. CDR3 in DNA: TGCAGCGTTTGGGGGACGGCCTACGAGCAGTACTTC.

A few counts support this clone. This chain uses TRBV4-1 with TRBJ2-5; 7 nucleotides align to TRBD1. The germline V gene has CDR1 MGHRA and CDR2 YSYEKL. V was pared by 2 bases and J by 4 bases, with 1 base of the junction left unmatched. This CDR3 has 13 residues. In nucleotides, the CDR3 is TGCGCCAGCAGCCAAAACAGGGGAGAGACCCAGTACTTC. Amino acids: CASSQNRGETQYF.

The CDR3 DNA sequence: TGTGCCAGCACACCGTACCCGAGCTCTGGAAACACCATATATTTT. It yields the protein CASTPYPSSGNTIYF. The chain uses TRBV2 and TRBJ1-3, with no clear D. V lost 7 bases, J lost 0 bases, and 13 bases lay in between. The CDR3 extends over 15 amino acids. Per germline, CDR1 SNHLY and CDR2 FYNNEI.

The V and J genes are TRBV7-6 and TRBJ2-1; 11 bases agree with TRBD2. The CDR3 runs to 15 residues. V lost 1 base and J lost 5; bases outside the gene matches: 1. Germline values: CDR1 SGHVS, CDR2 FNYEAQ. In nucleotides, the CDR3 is TGTGCCAGCAGCTTAGGACTAGCGGGAAACAATGAGCAGTTCTTC. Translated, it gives CASSLGLAGNNEQFF.

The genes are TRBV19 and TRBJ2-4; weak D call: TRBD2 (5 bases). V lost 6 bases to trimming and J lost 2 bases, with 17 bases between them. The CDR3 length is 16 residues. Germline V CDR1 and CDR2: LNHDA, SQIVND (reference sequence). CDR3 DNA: TGTGCCAGTAGACCGGACGGCCCCGGGACCAAAAACATTCAGTACTTC. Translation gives CASRPDGPGTKNIQYF.

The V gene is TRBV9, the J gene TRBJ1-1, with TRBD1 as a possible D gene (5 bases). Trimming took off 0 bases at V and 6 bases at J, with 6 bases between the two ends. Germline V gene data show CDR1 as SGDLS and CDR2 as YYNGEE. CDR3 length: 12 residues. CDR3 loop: CASSVGGAEAFF. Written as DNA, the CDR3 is TGTGCCAGCAGCGTAGGGGGCGCTGAAGCTTTCTTT.

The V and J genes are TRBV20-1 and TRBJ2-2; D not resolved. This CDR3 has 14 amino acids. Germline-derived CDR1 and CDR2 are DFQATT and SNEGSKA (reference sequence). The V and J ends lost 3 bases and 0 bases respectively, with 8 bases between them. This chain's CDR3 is CSASFTANTGELFF. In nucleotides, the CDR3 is TGCAGTGCTAGTTTTACCGCGAACACCGGGGAGCTGTTTTTT.

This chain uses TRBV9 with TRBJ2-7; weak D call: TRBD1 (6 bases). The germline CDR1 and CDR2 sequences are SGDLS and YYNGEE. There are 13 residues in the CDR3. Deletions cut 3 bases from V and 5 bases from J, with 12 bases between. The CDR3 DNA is TGTGCCAGCAGCGGGCACAGGGTCGACGAGCAGTACTTC. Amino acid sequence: CASSGHRVDEQYF.

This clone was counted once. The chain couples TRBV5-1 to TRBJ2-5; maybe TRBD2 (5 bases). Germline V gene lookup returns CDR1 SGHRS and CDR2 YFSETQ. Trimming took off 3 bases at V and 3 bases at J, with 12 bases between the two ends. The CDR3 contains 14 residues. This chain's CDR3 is CASSSPGVEETQYF. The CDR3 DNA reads TGCGCCAGCAGCTCCCCCGGGGTAGAAGAGACCCAGTACTTC.

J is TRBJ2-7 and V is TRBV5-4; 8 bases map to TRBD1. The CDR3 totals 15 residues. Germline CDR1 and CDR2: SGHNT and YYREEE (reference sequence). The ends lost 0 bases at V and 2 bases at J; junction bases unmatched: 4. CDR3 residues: CASSLDRGRTYEQYF. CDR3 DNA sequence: TGTGCCAGCAGCTTGGACAGGGGGAGAACCTACGAGCAGTACTTC. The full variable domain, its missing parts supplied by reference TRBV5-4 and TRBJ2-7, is ETGVTQSPTHLIKTRGQQVTLRCSSQSGHNTVSWYQQALGQGPQFIFQYYREEENGRGNFPPRFSGLQFPNYSSELNVNALELDDSALYLCASSLDRGRTYEQYFGPGTRLTVT.

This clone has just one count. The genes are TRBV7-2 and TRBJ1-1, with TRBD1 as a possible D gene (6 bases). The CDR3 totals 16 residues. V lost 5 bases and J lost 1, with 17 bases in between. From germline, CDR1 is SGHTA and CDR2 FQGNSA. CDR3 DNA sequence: TGTGCCAGCAGCCTCCTTGGGGGGCTGGGGAACACTGAAGCTTTCTTT. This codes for CASSLLGGLGNTEAFF.

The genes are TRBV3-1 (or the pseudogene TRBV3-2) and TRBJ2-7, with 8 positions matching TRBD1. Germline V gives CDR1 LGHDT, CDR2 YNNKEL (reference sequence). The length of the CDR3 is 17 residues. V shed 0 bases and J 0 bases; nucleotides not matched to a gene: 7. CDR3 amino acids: CASSQDLGQGNSYEQYF. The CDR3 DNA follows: TGTGCCAGCAGCCAAGATCTCGGACAGGGCAACTCCTACGAGCAGTACTTC.

The CDR3 DNA is TGTGCCATACATCCCGGGACAGGGTATGAAAAACTGTTTTTT. It yields the protein CAIHPGTGYEKLFF. V gene TRBV10-3 combines with J gene TRBJ1-4, with 9 bases identical to TRBD1. CDR1 and CDR2 from the germline V gene are ENHRY and SYGVKD. The V and J ends lost 9 bases and 6 bases, in that order; junction bases with no gene match: 8. The CDR3 totals 14 residues.

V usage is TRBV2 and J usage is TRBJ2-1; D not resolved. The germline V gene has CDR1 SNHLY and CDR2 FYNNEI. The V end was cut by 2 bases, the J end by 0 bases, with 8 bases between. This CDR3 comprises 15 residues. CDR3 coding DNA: TGTGCCAGCAGTGAACTCAACACCTCCTACAATGAGCAGTTCTTC. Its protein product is CASSELNTSYNEQFF.

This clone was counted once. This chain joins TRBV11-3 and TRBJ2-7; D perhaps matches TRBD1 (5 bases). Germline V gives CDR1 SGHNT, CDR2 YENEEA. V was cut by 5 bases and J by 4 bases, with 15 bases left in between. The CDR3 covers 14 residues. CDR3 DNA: TGTGCCAGCAGCCCGAGTTCCAGGGAATACGAGCAGTACTTC. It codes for CASSPSSREYEQYF.